A selection of T cell receptor beta chains follows, all from one sample in a study of blood T cell repertoires in COVID-19. Some clones are missing from TCRdb's copy, which holds only in-frame ones; the method was immunoSEQ multiplex PCR. The sample has around 62,000 clones, around 87% seen once. Sequenced: peripheral blood. These receptor sequences come from an older woman with acute or convalescent COVID-19. Each CDR3 is given with its conserved first and last residue. The D gene is left open where the match is weak. Some rows have no size entry. The others give once, few or many, or a class for an expanded clone.

V gene	J gene	clone size	D gene	CDR3 protein	CDR3 DNA
TRBV11-2	TRBJ2-1	-	TRBD1	CASSLGTGRSEQFF	TGTGCCAGCAGCTTAGGGACAGGGAGAAGTGAGCAGTTCTTC
TRBV30	TRBJ1-5	few	-	CAWSTGNQPQHF	TGTGCCTGGAGTACAGGGAATCAGCCCCAGCATTTT
TRBV6-5	TRBJ1-1	-	TRBD1	CASSSGTGVWTEAFF	TGTGCCAGCAGCTCTGGGACAGGGGTATGGACTGAAGCTTTCTTT
TRBV7-8	TRBJ2-1	-	TRBD1	CASSLTGDPYNEQFF	TGTGCCAGCAGCTTGACAGGGGACCCCTACAATGAGCAGTTCTTC
TRBV5-4	TRBJ1-6	few	-	CASSSTGINSPLHF	TGTGCCAGCAGCTCAACAGGGATCAATTCACCCCTCCACTTT
TRBV4-2	TRBJ1-2	-	-	CASSQETGADYGYTF	TGTGCCAGCAGCCAAGAAACTGGGGCGGACTATGGCTACACCTTC
TRBV19	TRBJ1-1	-	-	CATYEGFGAFF	TGTGCCACCTATGAGGGATTTGGAGCTTTCTTT
TRBV7-2	TRBJ1-6	-	-	CASTEAGSTNSPLHF	TGTGCCAGCACCGAAGCGGGCTCCACTAATTCACCCCTCCACTTT
TRBV4-2	TRBJ1-6	-	-	CASSQSSYNSPLHF	TGTGCCAGCAGCCAGAGCTCCTATAATTCACCCCTCCACTTT
TRBV19	TRBJ1-5	-	TRBD1	CASSFGQGTNQPQHF	TGTGCCAGTAGTTTCGGACAGGGGACCAATCAGCCCCAGCATTTT
TRBV19	TRBJ1-1	few	TRBD1	CASSIRTGNTEAFF	TGTGCCAGTAGTATACGGACAGGGAACACTGAAGCTTTCTTT
TRBV4-1	TRBJ2-4	-	-	CASSLGVLGIQYF	TGCGCCAGCAGCCTAGGGGTATTGGGCATTCAGTACTTC
TRBV7-9	TRBJ1-2	-	-	CASSLSGLGGYTF	TGTGCCAGCAGCTTATCAGGGCTCGGCGGCTACACCTTC
TRBV18	TRBJ1-4	few	-	CASSGQFTGEKLFF	TGTGCCAGCTCCGGACAGTTTACGGGTGAAAAACTGTTTTTT
TRBV5-1	TRBJ1-1	-	-	CASSLRQGNTEAFF	TGCGCCAGCAGCCTTCGGCAGGGGAACACTGAAGCTTTCTTT
TRBV18	TRBJ2-3	-	TRBD2	CASSPLKLAGSTDTQYF	TGTGCCAGCTCACCCTTAAAGCTAGCGGGAAGCACAGATACGCAGTATTTT
TRBV10-2	TRBJ2-3	-	TRBD2	CASSDVAGADTQYF	TGCGCCAGCAGTGATGTAGCGGGAGCCGATACGCAGTATTTT
TRBV15	TRBJ1-1	few	-	CAAHDRESNTEAFF	TGTGCCGCTCATGACCGGGAGTCGAACACTGAAGCTTTCTTT
TRBV11-2	TRBJ2-5	-	TRBD1	CASSLIKGGAWTQYF	TGTGCCAGCAGCTTGATCAAAGGGGGCGCCTGGACCCAGTACTTC
TRBV28	TRBJ1-2	-	TRBD1	CASSAPGQGRGYTF	TGTGCCAGCAGTGCCCCGGGACAGGGCCGGGGCTACACCTTC
TRBV19	TRBJ2-1	-	TRBD1	CASTPDRSSYNEQFF	TGTGCCAGTACTCCGGACAGGAGCTCCTACAATGAGCAGTTCTTC
TRBV28	TRBJ1-1	-	-	CASSSQITEAFF	TGTGCCAGCAGTTCTCAGATTACTGAAGCTTTCTTT
TRBV19	TRBJ1-2	-	-	CASSISGDYGYTF	TGTGCCAGTAGTATTTCAGGGGACTATGGCTACACCTTC
TRBV2	TRBJ1-1	-	TRBD1	CASIDRGVTEAFF	TGTGCCAGCATCGACAGGGGGGTCACTGAAGCTTTCTTT
TRBV9	TRBJ2-1	-	TRBD2	CASSVGSGLSNEQFF	TGTGCCAGCAGCGTAGGGTCGGGACTAAGCAATGAGCAGTTCTTC
TRBV5-1	TRBJ1-6	-	-	CASSPETRNSPLHF	TGCGCCAGCAGCCCCGAGACACGTAATTCACCCCTCCACTTT
TRBV7-2	TRBJ2-3	-	-	CASSLGYRTDTQYF	TGTGCCAGCAGCTTAGGGTACAGGACAGATACGCAGTATTTT
TRBV19	TRBJ2-2	once	-	CASSILGGRGSNTGELFF	TGTGCCAGTAGTATTCTCGGGGGGCGAGGATCGAACACCGGAGAGCTGTTTTTT